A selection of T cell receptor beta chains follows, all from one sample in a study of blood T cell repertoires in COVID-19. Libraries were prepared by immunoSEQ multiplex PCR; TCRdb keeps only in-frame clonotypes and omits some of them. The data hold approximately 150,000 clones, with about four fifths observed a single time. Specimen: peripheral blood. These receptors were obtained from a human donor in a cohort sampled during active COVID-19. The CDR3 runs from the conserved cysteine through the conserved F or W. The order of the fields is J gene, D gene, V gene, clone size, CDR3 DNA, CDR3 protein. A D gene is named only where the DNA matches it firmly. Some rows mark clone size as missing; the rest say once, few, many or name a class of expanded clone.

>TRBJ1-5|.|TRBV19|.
TGTGCCAGTAGTAGAGGAAATCAGCCCCAGCATTTT
CASSRGNQPQHF
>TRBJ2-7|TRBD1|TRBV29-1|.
TGCAGCGTTGGTAGGGGACAGGGGATCTACGAGCAGTACTTC
CSVGRGQGIYEQYF
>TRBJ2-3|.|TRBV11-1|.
TGTGCCAGCAGCTTAGTCGGGTACACAGATACGCAGTATTTT
CASSLVGYTDTQYF
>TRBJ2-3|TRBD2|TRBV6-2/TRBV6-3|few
TGTGCCAGCAGTTTCCCGGGACTAGCGGGATTTTTTACCGGAACAGATACGCAGTATTTT
CASSFPGLAGFFTGTDTQYF
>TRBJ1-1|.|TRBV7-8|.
TGTGCCAGCAGCTTAGAATTAACTGAAGCTTTCTTT
CASSLELTEAFF
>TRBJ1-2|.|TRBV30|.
TGTGCCTGGAGGGAGGGGCCGGAGGGTGGCTACACCTTC
CAWREGPEGGYTF
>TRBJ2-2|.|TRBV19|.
TGTGCCAGTAGTATTCAGCCTGGGACTCCCGGGGAGCTGTTTTTT
CASSIQPGTPGELFF
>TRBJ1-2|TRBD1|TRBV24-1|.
TGTGCCACCGGGCGGGGACAGGGGGACTATGGCTACACCTTC
CATGRGQGDYGYTF
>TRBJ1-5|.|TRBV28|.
TGTGCCACCTCAAGGGGGAATCAGCCCCAGCATTTT
CATSRGNQPQHF
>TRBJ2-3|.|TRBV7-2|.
TGTGCCAGCGGCCTGAGGCAGGGTAGCACAGATACGCAGTATTTT
CASGLRQGSTDTQYF
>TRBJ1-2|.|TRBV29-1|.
TGCAGCGTTGTCCCCGGAGGGGCCAACTATGGCTACACCTTC
CSVVPGGANYGYTF
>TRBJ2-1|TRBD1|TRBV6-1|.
TGTGCCAGCAGTGACCGGGACAGGGTCGGTCGTTCGCGGAAATACAATGAGCAGTTCTTC
CASSDRDRVGRSRKYNEQFF
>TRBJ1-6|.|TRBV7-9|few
TGTGCCAGCAGCTTAGGTCGGGATAATTCACCCCTCCACTTT
CASSLGRDNSPLHF